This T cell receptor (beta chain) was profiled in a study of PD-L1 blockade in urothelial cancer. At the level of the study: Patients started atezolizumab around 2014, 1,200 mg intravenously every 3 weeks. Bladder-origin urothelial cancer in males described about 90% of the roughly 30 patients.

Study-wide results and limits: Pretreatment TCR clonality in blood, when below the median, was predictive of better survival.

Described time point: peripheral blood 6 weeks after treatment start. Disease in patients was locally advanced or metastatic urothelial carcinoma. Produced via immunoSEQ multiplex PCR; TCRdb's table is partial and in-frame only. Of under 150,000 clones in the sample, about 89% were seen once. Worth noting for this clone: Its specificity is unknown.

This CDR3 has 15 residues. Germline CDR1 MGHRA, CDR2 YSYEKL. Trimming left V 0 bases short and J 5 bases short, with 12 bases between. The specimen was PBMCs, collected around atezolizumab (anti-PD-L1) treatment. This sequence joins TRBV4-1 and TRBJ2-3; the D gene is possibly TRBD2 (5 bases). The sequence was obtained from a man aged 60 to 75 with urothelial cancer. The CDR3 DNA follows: TGCGCCAGCAGCCAAGATATCGGGGTAGAAGATACGCAGTATTTT. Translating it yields CASSQDIGVEDTQYF.